Shown below are 15 T cell receptor beta chains from a single sample sequenced in a study of cytomegalovirus exposure and HLA in healthy donors. Primers for the PCR totalled 60 Vbeta and 13 Jbeta. Some clones are missing from TCRdb's copy, which holds only in-frame ones; the method was immunoSEQ multiplex PCR. This sample carries more than 95,000 clones, around 80% of them seen once, and the ten largest clones take about 6%. Sequenced: PBMCs. These receptors were collected from a male donor in good health and CMV-seronegative.

The chain is built from TRBV6-5 and TRBJ1-3; D may be TRBD1 (6 bases). V gave up 6 bases and J gave up 2 bases, with 14 bases separating them. Germline V CDR1 and CDR2: MNHEY, SVGAGI. The CDR3 runs to 15 residues. The CDR3 loop reads CASSLFTGTGNTIYF. The CDR3 region has the DNA TGTGCCAGCAGCTTATTTACAGGGACTGGAAACACCATATATTTT.

This clone was recorded a few times. This sequence joins TRBV23-1 and TRBJ1-5; no clear D gene. TRBV23-1 is flagged as an ORF with uncertain function. With 1 base removed from V and 1 base from J, the gap between germline ends came to 20 bases. The CDR3 spans 19 residues. CDR3 loop: CASSQCGESVGYSNQPQHF. The CDR3, as DNA: TGCGCCAGCAGTCAATGTGGGGAGTCAGTGGGGTACAGCAATCAGCCCCAGCATTTT.

The rearrangement joins TRBV5-1 to TRBJ1-1, with 9 bases that match TRBD1. Germline V gene sequence: CDR1 SGHRS, CDR2 YFSETQ. The V segment lost 3 bases and the J segment 6 bases; nucleotides outside the gene matches: 9. The length of the CDR3 is 15 residues. The CDR3 here is CASSSGTGKGAEAFF. Here the CDR3 DNA reads TGCGCCAGCAGCTCCGGGACAGGGAAGGGAGCTGAAGCTTTCTTT. Variable domain in full (rest from reference TRBV5-1 and TRBJ1-1): KAGVTQTPRYLIKTRGQQVTLSCSPISGHRSVSWYQQTPGQGLQFLFEYFSETQRNKGNFPGRFSGRQFSNSRSEMNVSTLELGDSALYLCASSSGTGKGAEAFFGQGTRLTVV.

In its sample, this clone was seen a few times. V gene TRBV9 combines with J gene TRBJ1-4; TRBD1 matches at 8 bases. The CDR3 totals 14 residues. Germline V gives CDR1 SGDLS, CDR2 YYNGEE. V gave up 5 bases and J gave up 5 bases; unmatched junction bases: 5. The CDR3: CASSSDRVNEKLFF. For the CDR3, the DNA is TGTGCCAGCAGTTCGGACAGGGTAAATGAAAAACTGTTTTTT.

The CDR3 nucleotides read TGTGCCAGCAGCGTACTAGCGGGCCCCTACAATGAGCAGTTCTTC. Protein sequence: CASSVLAGPYNEQFF. This rearrangement joins TRBV7-3 to TRBJ2-1; TRBD2 matches 9 bases. The V gene end was trimmed by 5 bases and the J gene end by 2 bases; junction bases not matched to a gene: 4. In germline, CDR1 is SGHTA, CDR2 FQGTGA. CDR3 length equals 15 residues.

This clone was observed once. The chain has TRBV28 and TRBJ1-2, with unresolved D. The CDR3 loop spans 15 amino acids. Germline V gene data show CDR1 as MDHEN and CDR2 as SYDVKM. V was clipped by 6 bases and J by 0 bases, with 14 bases between them. Here the CDR3 DNA reads TGTGCCAGCAGCTCCCTGTTGAGAGCTAACTATGGCTACACCTTC. It encodes CASSSLLRANYGYTF.

V gene TRBV9 combines with J gene TRBJ2-1, with 9 bases aligning to TRBD2. Germline CDR1 reads SGDLS; CDR2 reads YYNGEE. This CDR3 is built from 15 residues. The trim removed 0 bases at V and 10 bases at J, leaving 8 bases unmatched. The CDR3, as DNA: TGTGCCAGCAGCGTAGGAACGGCGGGAGGGGGGGAGCAGTTCTTC. It specifies CASSVGTAGGGEQFF.

This clone was found a few times. The chain is built from TRBV7-9 and TRBJ2-7; D possibly corresponds to TRBD2 (5 bases). From germline, CDR1 is SEHNR and CDR2 FQNEAQ (reference sequence). CDR3 length: 14 residues. V was cut by 5 bases and J by 3 bases, with 14 bases left in between. CDR3 DNA sequence: TGTGCCAGCAGCCAATGGGAGCGTCGCTACGAGCAGTACTTC. Translated: CASSQWERRYEQYF.

The rearrangement uses TRBV19 and TRBJ2-7, with 7 bases aligning to TRBD1. Trimming cost V 1 base and J 3 bases; bases outside gene matches: 9. Germline values: CDR1 LNHDA, CDR2 SQIVND (reference sequence). The CDR3 runs 16 residues. CDR3 region: CASSIGATGHRYEQYF. The DNA for the CDR3 is TGTGCCAGTAGTATAGGGGCGACAGGGCACCGCTACGAGCAGTACTTC.

The chain combines TRBV2 with TRBJ2-7; 7 nucleotides line up with TRBD2. V shed 11 bases and J 2 bases; nucleotides not matched to a gene: 12. The germline V gene encodes CDR1 SNHLY and CDR2 FYNNEI. The CDR3 spans 14 residues. This CDR3 is CAGGGSPKPYEQYF. DNA of the CDR3: TGTGCCGGGGGAGGGAGTCCGAAACCCTACGAGCAGTACTTC.

The chain links TRBV5-3 to TRBJ2-3; D remains unclear. TRBV5-3 is an ORF; its function is uncertain. The V and J ends lost 4 bases and 0 bases respectively, with 15 bases between them. The CDR3 has 16 residues. The CDR3 loop reads CARSPESYSSTDTQYF. DNA of the CDR3: TGTGCCAGAAGCCCGGAGTCATATTCTAGCACAGATACGCAGTATTTT.

This sequence joins TRBV11-3 and TRBJ2-1, with 7 nucleotides matching TRBD2. The CDR3 covers 15 residues. With 5 bases clipped from V and 5 bases from J, the junction kept 9 bases outside the gene matches. Germline CDR1 SGHNT, CDR2 YENEEA. The CDR3 sequence is CASSPSGVRDNEQFF. The CDR3 nucleotides read TGTGCCAGCAGCCCAAGCGGGGTTCGCGACAATGAGCAGTTCTTC.

The chain uses TRBV15 and TRBJ2-2, with D possibly matching TRBD1 (6 bases). The CDR3 loop spans 15 amino acids. Trimming stripped 1 base from V and 4 bases from J, with 10 bases between. Germline values: CDR1 LNHNV, CDR2 YYDKDF (reference sequence). The CDR3: CATSRGVRGTGELFF. In nucleotides, the CDR3 is TGTGCCACCAGCAGAGGCGTCAGGGGCACCGGGGAGCTGTTTTTT.

The genes are TRBV15 and TRBJ2-5, with D possibly TRBD1 on 6 matching bases. Germline V gene lookup returns CDR1 LNHNV and CDR2 YYDKDF (reference sequence). V was trimmed by 1 base and J by 11 bases, leaving 11 bases between them. The CDR3 has 12 residues. CDR3 DNA: TGTGCCACCAGCAGAGGATGGACAGAGCAGTACTTC. It yields the protein CATSRGWTEQYF.

V is TRBV10-1 and J is TRBJ1-5, with TRBD1 matching 7 bases. The CDR3 loop spans 14 amino acids. Per germline, CDR1 WNHNN and CDR2 SYGVQD (reference sequence). V dropped 3 bases and J dropped 6; count of bases not matched to a gene: 5. The CDR3 DNA reads as TGCGCCAGCAGTGAAGAGGGGGCGGCTCAGCCCCAGCATTTT. Protein: CASSEEGAAQPQHF.